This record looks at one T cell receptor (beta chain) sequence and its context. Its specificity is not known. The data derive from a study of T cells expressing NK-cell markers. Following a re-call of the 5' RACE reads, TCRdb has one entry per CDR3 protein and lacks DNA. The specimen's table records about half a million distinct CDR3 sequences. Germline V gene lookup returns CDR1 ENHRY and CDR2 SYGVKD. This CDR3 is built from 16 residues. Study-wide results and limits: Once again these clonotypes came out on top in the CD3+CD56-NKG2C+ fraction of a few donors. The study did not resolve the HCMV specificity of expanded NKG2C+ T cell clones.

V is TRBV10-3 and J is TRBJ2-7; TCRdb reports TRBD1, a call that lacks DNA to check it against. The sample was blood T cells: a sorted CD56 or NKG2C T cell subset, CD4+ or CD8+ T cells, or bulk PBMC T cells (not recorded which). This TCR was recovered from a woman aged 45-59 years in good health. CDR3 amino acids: CAISESPGRGRDEQYF.